The rows below give T cell receptor beta chains drawn from one sample of a study of early T cells in non-severe SARS-CoV-2 infection. TCRdb used MiXCR to reprocess the 5' RACE reads, holding one entry per CDR3 protein. The repertoire includes roughly 120,000 distinct CDR3 sequences, 14% to 15% of them detected once, and 20% to 25% sits in the top ten. The source material was whole blood. The receptors were sampled from an adult who was a healthcare worker with PCR-confirmed SARS-CoV-2 infection or an uninfected control (not recorded which). Both conserved end residues are part of each CDR3. The order of the fields is D gene, clone size, CDR3 length, J gene, V gene, CDR3 protein, CDR3 DNA. D genes are given only for firm matches. Size values are once, few and many counts, or a class for expanded clones, and some rows have none.

TRBD1	NA	18	TRBJ2-7	TRBV7-6	CASSYYSAPGTDPYEQYF	TGTGCCAGCAGCTACTACTCAGCCCCCGGGACAGACCCCTACGAGCAGTACTTC
NA	many	17	TRBJ1-5	TRBV15	CATSRGSQRAGSQPQHF	TGTGCCACCAGCAGAGGCTCACAGCGAGCGGGGAGTCAGCCCCAGCATTTT
NA	NA	13	TRBJ1-1	TRBV29-1	CSVATAIDTEAFF	TGCAGCGTTGCGACGGCCATTGACACTGAAGCTTTCTTT
NA	few	16	TRBJ1-6	TRBV3-1	CASSQGVTGRTSPLHF	TGTGCCAGCAGCCAAGGTGTAACAGGGAGGACTTCACCCCTCCACTTT
TRBD2	NA	12	TRBJ2-2	TRBV3-1	CASSGPGGVLFF	TGTGCCAGCAGTGGCCCGGGAGGAGTGCTGTTTTTT
NA	NA	15	TRBJ2-3	TRBV11-3	CASSLAYGSTDTQYF	TGTGCCAGCAGCTTAGCTTACGGTAGCACAGATACGCAGTATTTT
NA	many	13	TRBJ1-6	TRBV12-3/TRBV12-4	CASSGQSNSPLHF	TGTGCCAGCAGTGGACAGAGCAATTCACCCCTCCACTTT
NA	few	13	TRBJ1-3	TRBV7-9	CASSLGQRDTIYF	TGTGCCAGCAGCCTGGGCCAGCGGGACACCATATATTTT
NA	NA	13	TRBJ2-3	TRBV10-1	CASSVQKTDTQYF	TGCGCCAGCAGTGTACAGAAGACAGATACGCAGTATTTT
NA	NA	16	TRBJ2-7	TRBV6-7	CASNDPGRPCSYEQYF	TGTGCCAGCAACGACCCCGGCAGGCCTTGCTCCTACGAGCAGTACTTC
TRBD1	few	11	TRBJ1-1	TRBV6-1	CASLRTGEAFF	TGTGCCAGCCTAAGGACAGGGGAAGCTTTCTTT
TRBD1	NA	15	TRBJ1-1	TRBV3-1	CASSPWDRRNTEAFF	TGTGCCAGCAGCCCCTGGGACAGGAGAAACACTGAAGCTTTCTTT
TRBD1	NA	14	TRBJ1-4	TRBV2	CASVTGTGNEKLFF	TGTGCCAGCGTAACCGGGACAGGCAATGAAAAACTGTTTTTT
NA	NA	18	TRBJ1-4	TRBV20-1	CSARPSFHSGQVGEKLFF	TGCAGTGCTAGACCCTCTTTTCATAGCGGGCAGGTTGGTGAAAAACTGTTTTTT
NA	many	13	TRBJ1-6	TRBV25-1	CASSEKRSSPLHF	TGTGCCAGCAGTGAAAAACGGAGTTCACCCCTCCACTTT
NA	NA	14	TRBJ2-5	TRBV5-1	CASSVRDGLFTQYF	TGCGCCAGCAGCGTGAGGGACGGCTTGTTTACCCAGTACTTC
NA	few	15	TRBJ1-1	TRBV5-1	CASSLRGGTNTEAFF	TGCGCCAGCAGCTTGCGCGGAGGGACAAACACTGAAGCTTTCTTT
TRBD2	few	13	TRBJ2-1	TRBV20-1	CSAIAGGRNEQFF	TGCAGTGCTATCGCGGGGGGGCGCAATGAGCAGTTCTTC
TRBD1	many	13	TRBJ1-2	TRBV27	CASRTGGNYGYTF	TGTGCCAGCAGGACAGGGGGTAACTATGGCTACACCTTC
NA	few	13	TRBJ1-2	TRBV10-3	CAISPDSYYGYTF	TGTGCCATCAGTCCGGACAGCTACTATGGCTACACCTTC
NA	few	17	TRBJ1-1	TRBV6-6	CASSYSIGEDRNTEAFF	TGTGCCAGCAGTTACTCTATAGGGGAAGATAGGAACACTGAAGCTTTCTTT
TRBD2	NA	12	TRBJ2-1	TRBV29-1	CSGWGGIPSAVF	TGCAGCGGATGGGGGGGGATCCCGTCTGCAGTCTTC
NA	NA	11	TRBJ1-1	TRBV9	CASSAAQQAFF	TGTGCCAGCAGCGCGGCCCAGCAAGCTTTCTTT
NA	few	16	TRBJ2-1	TRBV3-1	CASSQDRAASYNEQFF	TGTGCCAGCAGCCAAGATCGGGCGGCTTCCTACAATGAGCAGTTCTTC
NA	NA	15	TRBJ1-5	TRBV7-2	CASSLVGQGEQPQHF	TGTGCCAGCAGCTTAGTTGGGCAGGGTGAGCAGCCCCAGCATTTT
TRBD2	few	15	TRBJ2-1	TRBV29-1	CSGSPGLALYNEQFF	TGCAGCGGAAGTCCGGGACTAGCGCTTTACAATGAGCAGTTCTTC
TRBD1	many	14	TRBJ1-2	TRBV10-3	CATVTGSNNYGYTF	TGTGCCACGGTGACAGGGTCCAATAACTATGGCTACACCTTC
NA	NA	14	TRBJ1-5	TRBV9	CASSEDIRGQPQHF	TGTGCCAGCAGCGAGGACATTCGGGGTCAGCCCCAGCATTTT
NA	NA	16	TRBJ1-5	TRBV20-1	CSARDSGNMRNQPQHF	TGCAGTGCTAGAGATTCAGGGAATATGCGCAATCAGCCCCAGCATTTT
NA	many	13	TRBJ1-2	TRBV7-9	CASSLGQYYGYTF	TGTGCCAGCAGCTTAGGCCAGTACTATGGCTACACCTTC
NA	few	13	TRBJ1-4	TRBV10-3	CAIAREAQEKLFF	TGTGCCATCGCCAGGGAGGCTCAGGAAAAACTGTTTTTT
NA	NA	14	TRBJ2-1	TRBV6-1	CASSEAGGWNELFF	TGTGCCAGCAGTGAAGCTGGAGGGTGGAATGAGCTGTTCTTC
NA	NA	12	TRBJ2-7	TRBV29-1	CSVQGQRYEQYF	TGCAGCGTGCAAGGACAACGTTACGAGCAGTACTTC
NA	NA	15	TRBJ2-5	TRBV6-5	CASSYSGIRGETQYF	TGTGCCAGCAGTTACTCCGGGATAAGAGGAGAGACCCAGTACTTC
NA	NA	19	TRBJ1-6	TRBV27	CASSPQAQASSSYNSPLHF	TGTGCCAGCAGTCCCCAGGCACAGGCCTCTAGCTCCTATAATTCACCCCTCCACTTT
NA	NA	12	TRBJ1-1	TRBV29-1	CSILDMNTEAFF	TGCAGCATACTAGACATGAACACTGAAGCTTTCTTT
TRBD1	NA	16	TRBJ2-3	TRBV4-1	CASSQAGQARTDTQYF	TGCGCCAGCAGCCAAGCCGGACAGGCCCGCACAGATACGCAGTATTTT
NA	few	13	TRBJ2-3	TRBV18	CASSPQGPDTQYF	TGTGCCAGCTCACCGCAGGGGCCAGATACGCAGTATTTT
NA	NA	13	TRBJ1-2	TRBV19	CASSDETVYGYTF	TGTGCCAGTAGTGACGAGACCGTCTATGGCTACACCTTC
NA	few	14	TRBJ1-1	TRBV7-9	CASSPWDLNTEAFF	TGTGCCAGCAGCCCCTGGGACCTCAACACTGAAGCTTTCTTT
NA	few	15	TRBJ1-3	TRBV3-1	CASSQHGTPGNTIYF	TGTGCCAGCAGTCAACACGGCACGCCTGGAAACACCATATATTTT
NA	NA	12	TRBJ1-2	TRBV7-9	CASSLDIDGYTF	TGTGCCAGCAGCTTAGACATAGATGGCTACACCTTC
NA	many	15	TRBJ2-3	TRBV6-6	CASSSHRRRTDTQYF	TGTGCCAGCAGTTCCCACCGCCGTCGCACAGATACGCAGTATTTT
NA	few	11	TRBJ1-1	TRBV2	CASRGYAEAFF	TGTGCCAGCAGGGGCTATGCTGAAGCTTTCTTT
TRBD2	NA	13	TRBJ2-7	TRBV12-3/TRBV12-4	CASSFSGMYEQYF	TGTGCCAGCAGTTTTAGCGGGATGTACGAGCAGTACTTC
NA	few	15	TRBJ1-1	TRBV20-1	CSAITTRGGGWEPFF	TGCAGTGCTATTACTACGAGGGGAGGCGGCTGGGAACCTTTCTTT
NA	NA	13	TRBJ2-3	TRBV30	CAWRAPGPDTQYF	TGTGCCTGGAGGGCCCCGGGGCCTGATACGCAGTATTTT
NA	many	14	TRBJ2-3	TRBV24-1	CATSDRTGTDTQYF	TGTGCCACCAGTGATCGTACCGGGACAGATACGCAGTATTTT
NA	NA	14	TRBJ2-7	TRBV10-3	CAISVTGPTYEQYF	TGTGCCATCAGTGTTACAGGACCAACCTACGAGCAGTACTTC
NA	few	11	TRBJ1-3	TRBV12-3/TRBV12-4	CASSGSDTIYF	TGTGCCAGCAGTGGCTCCGACACCATATATTTT